This TCR beta chain was sequenced in a study of blood T cell repertoires in COVID-19. Overall study context: Italy, Spain and the United States were the sources of the convalescent and acute COVID-19 samples.

Per germline, CDR1 SQVTM and CDR2 ANQGSEA. V lost 3 bases and J lost 4; bases outside the gene matches: 1. The CDR3 runs to 13 residues. Original data processing: Scientists estimated how many nucleated cells there were by amplifying reference gene primers. The data were produced by immunoSEQ multiplex PCR, yet TCRdb's version contains in-frame clones alone and is incomplete. The V and J calls and clone size are taken from that table; D and trimming were inferred from the DNA. Of under 200,000 clones in the sample, around 90% are singletons; the top ten hold about a quarter. The genes are TRBV29-1 and TRBJ2-2, with TRBD2 matching over 8 bases. Specimen: peripheral blood. This clonotype originated in a man aged 60 to 75 with acute or convalescent COVID-19. As DNA, the CDR3 is TGCAGCGTTGACACTAGCGGCACCGGGGAGCTGTTTTTT. Translating it yields CSVDTSGTGELFF.